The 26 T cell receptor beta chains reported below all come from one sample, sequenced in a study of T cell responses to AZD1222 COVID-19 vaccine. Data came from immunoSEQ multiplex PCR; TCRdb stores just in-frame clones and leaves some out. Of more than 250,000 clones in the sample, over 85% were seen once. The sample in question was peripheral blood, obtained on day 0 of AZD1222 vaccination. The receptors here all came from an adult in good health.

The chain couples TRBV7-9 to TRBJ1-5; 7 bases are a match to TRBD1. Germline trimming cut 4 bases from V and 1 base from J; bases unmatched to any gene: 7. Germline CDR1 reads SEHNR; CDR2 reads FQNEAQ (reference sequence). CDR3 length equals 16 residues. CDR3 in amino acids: CASSSPGTDSNQPQHF. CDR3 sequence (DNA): TGTGCCAGCAGCTCGCCCGGGACAGACAGCAATCAGCCCCAGCATTTT.

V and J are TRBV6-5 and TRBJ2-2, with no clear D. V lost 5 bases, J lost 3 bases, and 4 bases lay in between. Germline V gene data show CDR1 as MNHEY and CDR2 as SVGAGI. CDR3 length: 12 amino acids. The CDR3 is CASSTYTGELFF. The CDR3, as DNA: TGTGCCAGCAGTACTTACACCGGGGAGCTGTTTTTT.

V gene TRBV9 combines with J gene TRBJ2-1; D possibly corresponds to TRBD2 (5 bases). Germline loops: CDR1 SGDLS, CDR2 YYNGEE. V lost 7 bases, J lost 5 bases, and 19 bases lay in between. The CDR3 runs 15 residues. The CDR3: CASGGEAINDNEQFF. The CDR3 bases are TGTGCCAGCGGAGGTGAGGCAATAAACGACAATGAGCAGTTCTTC.

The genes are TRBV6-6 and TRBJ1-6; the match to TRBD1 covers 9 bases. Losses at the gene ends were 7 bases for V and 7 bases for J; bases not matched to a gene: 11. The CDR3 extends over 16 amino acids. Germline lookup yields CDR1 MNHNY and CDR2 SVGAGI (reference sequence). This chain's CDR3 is CASTNNRGRGNSPLHF. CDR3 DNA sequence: TGTGCCAGCACCAACAACAGGGGGCGCGGGAATTCACCCCTCCACTTT.

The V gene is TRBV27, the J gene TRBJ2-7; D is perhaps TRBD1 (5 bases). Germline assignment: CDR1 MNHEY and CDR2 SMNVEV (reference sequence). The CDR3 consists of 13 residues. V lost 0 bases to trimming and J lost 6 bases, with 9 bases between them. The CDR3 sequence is CASSLSGPGEQYF. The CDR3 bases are TGTGCCAGCAGTTTATCGGGGCCCGGCGAGCAGTACTTC.

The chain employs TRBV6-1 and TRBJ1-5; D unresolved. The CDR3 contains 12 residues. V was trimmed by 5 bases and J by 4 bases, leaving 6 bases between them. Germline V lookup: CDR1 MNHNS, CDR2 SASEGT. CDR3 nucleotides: TGTGCCAGCAGTTTTCGAAATCAGCCCCAGCATTTT. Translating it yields CASSFRNQPQHF.

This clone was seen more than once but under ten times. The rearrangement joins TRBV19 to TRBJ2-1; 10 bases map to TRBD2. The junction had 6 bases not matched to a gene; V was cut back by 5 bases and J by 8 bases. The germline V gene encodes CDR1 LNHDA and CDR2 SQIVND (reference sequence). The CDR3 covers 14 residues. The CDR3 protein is CASSETSGWHEQFF. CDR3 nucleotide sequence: TGTGCCAGTAGTGAGACTAGCGGGTGGCATGAGCAGTTCTTC.

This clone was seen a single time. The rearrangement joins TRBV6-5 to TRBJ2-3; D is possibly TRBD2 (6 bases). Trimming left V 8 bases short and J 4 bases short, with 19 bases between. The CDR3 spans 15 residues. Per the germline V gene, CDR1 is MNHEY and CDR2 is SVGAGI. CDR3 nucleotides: TGTGCCAGCTCCCTTAGAGGGCGGGGCCCAGATACGCAGTATTTT. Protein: CASSLRGRGPDTQYF.

CDR3 in amino acids: CASRRTRPELFF. DNA of the CDR3: TGTGCCAGCAGGAGGACCCGTCCGGAGCTGTTTTTT. The genes are TRBV2 and TRBJ2-2; D gene ambiguous. V lost 6 bases to trimming and J lost 10 bases, with 12 bases between them. The germline V gene encodes CDR1 SNHLY and CDR2 FYNNEI. CDR3 length equals 12 residues.

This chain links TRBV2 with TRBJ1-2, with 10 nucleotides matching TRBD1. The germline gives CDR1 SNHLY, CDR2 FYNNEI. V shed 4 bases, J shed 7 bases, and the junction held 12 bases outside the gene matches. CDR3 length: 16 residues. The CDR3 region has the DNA TGTGCCAGCAGTGCCCCCAAGGGGACAGGGGAGGCTGGCTACACCTTC. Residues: CASSAPKGTGEAGYTF.

CDR3: CASSGPGADYNNQPQHF. The CDR3 bases are TGTGCCAGCAGTGGCCCGGGGGCAGACTATAACAATCAGCCCCAGCATTTT. The chain employs TRBV28 and TRBJ1-5, with D perhaps TRBD1 (6 bases). This CDR3 is 17 amino acids long. CDR1 is MDHEN, CDR2 SYDVKM, per germline. Trimming removed 5 bases at V and 3 bases at J, with 20 bases between. Based on the CDR3 plus reference TRBV28 and TRBJ1-5, the full variable domain is DVKVTQSSRYLVKRTGEKVFLECVQDMDHENMFWYRQDPGLGLRLIYFSYDVKMKEKGDIPEGYSVSREKKERFSLILESASTNQTSMYLCASSGPGADYNNQPQHFGDGTRLSIL.

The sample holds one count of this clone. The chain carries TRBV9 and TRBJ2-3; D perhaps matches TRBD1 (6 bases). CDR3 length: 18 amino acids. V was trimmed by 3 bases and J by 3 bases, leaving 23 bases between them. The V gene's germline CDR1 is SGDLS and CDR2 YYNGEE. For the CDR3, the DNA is TGTGCCAGCAGCGAGGGCCAGGGGACATTCTTAATGACAGATACGCAGTATTTT. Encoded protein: CASSEGQGTFLMTDTQYF.

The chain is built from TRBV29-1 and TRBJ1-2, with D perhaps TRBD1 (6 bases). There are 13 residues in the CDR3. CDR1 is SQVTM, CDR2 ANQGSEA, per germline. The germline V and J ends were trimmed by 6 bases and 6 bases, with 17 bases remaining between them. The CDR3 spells CSVLQTGPDGYTF. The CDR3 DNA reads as TGCAGCGTACTCCAGACAGGACCCGATGGCTACACCTTC.

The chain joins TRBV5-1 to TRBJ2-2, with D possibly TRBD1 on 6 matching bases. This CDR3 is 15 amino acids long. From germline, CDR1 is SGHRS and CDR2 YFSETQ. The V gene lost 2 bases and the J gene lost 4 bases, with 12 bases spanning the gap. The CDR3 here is CASSLQGSTTGELFF. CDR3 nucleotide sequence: TGCGCCAGCAGCTTACAGGGATCGACCACCGGGGAGCTGTTTTTT.

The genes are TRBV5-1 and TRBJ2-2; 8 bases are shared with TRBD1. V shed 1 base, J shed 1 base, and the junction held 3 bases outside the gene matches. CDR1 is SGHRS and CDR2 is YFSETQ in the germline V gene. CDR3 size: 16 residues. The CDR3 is CASSLLGTGNTGELFF. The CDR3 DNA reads TGCGCCAGCAGCTTGTTAGGGACAGGGAACACCGGGGAGCTGTTTTTT.

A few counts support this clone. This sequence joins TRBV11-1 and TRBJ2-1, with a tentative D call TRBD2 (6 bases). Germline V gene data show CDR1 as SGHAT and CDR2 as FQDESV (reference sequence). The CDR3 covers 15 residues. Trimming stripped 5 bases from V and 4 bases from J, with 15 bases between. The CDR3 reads CASSPRGGSYNEQFF. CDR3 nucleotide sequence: TGTGCCAGCAGCCCCCGGGGAGGTAGTTACAATGAGCAGTTCTTC.

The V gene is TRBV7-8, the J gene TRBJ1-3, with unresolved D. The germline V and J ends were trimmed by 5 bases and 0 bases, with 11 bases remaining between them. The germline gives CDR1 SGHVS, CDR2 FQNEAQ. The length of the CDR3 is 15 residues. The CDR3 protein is CASSPTFRSGNTIYF. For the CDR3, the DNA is TGTGCCAGCAGCCCGACGTTTCGCTCTGGAAACACCATATATTTT.

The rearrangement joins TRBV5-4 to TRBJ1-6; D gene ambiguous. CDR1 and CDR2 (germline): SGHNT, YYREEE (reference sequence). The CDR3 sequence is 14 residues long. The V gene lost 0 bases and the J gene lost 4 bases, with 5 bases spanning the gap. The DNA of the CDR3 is TGTGCCAGCAGCTTGGCGCCATATAATTCACCCCTCCACTTT. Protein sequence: CASSLAPYNSPLHF.

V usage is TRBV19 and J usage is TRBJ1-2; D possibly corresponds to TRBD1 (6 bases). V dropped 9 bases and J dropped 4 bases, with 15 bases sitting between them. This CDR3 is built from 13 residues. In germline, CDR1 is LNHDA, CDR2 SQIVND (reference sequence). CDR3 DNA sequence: TGTGCCAGCCAGGGGACCGCGTCCTATGGCTACACCTTC. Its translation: CASQGTASYGYTF.

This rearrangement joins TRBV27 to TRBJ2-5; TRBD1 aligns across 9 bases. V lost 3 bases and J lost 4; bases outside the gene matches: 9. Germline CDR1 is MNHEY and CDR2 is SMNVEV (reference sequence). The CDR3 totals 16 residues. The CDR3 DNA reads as TGTGCCAGCAGTTTGTACAGGGACAGGGCCGGAGAGACCCAGTACTTC. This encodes CASSLYRDRAGETQYF.

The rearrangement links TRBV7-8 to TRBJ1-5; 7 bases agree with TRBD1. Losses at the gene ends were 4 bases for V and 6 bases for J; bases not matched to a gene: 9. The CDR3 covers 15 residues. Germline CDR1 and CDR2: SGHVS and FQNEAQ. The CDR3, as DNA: TGTGCCAGCAGCTCCCTAGACAGGGCCACTCAGCCCCAGCATTTT. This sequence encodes CASSSLDRATQPQHF.

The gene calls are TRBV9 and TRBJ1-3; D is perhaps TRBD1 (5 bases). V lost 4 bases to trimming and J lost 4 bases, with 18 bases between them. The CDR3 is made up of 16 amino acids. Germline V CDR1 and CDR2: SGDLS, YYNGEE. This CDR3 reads CASSPRGDATGNTIYF. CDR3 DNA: TGTGCCAGCAGCCCGCGGGGGGACGCGACAGGAAACACCATATATTTT.

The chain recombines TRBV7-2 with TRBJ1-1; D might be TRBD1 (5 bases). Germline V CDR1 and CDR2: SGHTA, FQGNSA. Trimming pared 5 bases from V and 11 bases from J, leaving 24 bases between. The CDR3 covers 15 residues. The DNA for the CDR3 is TGTGCCAGCAGCGTGGGTCCAGGGTCGGTAAGTCAGGCTTTCTTT. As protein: CASSVGPGSVSQAFF.

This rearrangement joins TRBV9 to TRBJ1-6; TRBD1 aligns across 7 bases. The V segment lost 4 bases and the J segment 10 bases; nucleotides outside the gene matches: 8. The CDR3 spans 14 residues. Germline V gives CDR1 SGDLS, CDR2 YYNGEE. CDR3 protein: CASSPGQVRSPLHF. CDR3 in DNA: TGTGCCAGCAGCCCAGGACAGGTACGATCACCCCTCCACTTT. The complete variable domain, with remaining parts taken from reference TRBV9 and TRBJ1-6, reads DSGVTQTPKHLITATGQRVTLRCSPRSGDLSVYWYQQSLDQGLQFLIQYYNGEERAKGNILERFSAQQFPDLHSELNLSSLELGDSALYFCASSPGQVRSPLHFGNGTRLTVT.

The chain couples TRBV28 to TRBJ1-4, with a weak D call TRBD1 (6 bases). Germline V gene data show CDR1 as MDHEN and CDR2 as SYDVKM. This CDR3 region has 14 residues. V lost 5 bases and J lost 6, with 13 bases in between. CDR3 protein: CASSLTGIDEKLFF. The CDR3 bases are TGTGCCAGCAGTCTCACAGGGATAGATGAAAAACTGTTTTTT.

The CDR3 DNA follows: TGTGCCAGCAGCCGGGGGGCTTTCAATCAGCCCCAGCATTTT. This gives the protein CASSRGAFNQPQHF. The V gene is TRBV7-9, the J gene TRBJ1-5; TRBD1 is a possible D gene (6 bases). The germline V and J ends were trimmed by 5 bases and 3 bases, with 11 bases remaining between them. Per germline, CDR1 SEHNR and CDR2 FQNEAQ (reference sequence). The CDR3 contains 14 residues.